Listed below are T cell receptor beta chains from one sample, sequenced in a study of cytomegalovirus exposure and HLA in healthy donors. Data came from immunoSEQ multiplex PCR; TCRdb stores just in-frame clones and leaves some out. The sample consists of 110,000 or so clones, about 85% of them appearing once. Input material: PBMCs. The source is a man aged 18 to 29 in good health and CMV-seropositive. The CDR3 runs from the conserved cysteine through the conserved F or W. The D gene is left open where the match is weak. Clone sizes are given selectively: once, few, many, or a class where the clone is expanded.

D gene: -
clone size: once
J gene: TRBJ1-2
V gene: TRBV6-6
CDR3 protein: CASSYGGAVYTF
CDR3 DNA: TGTGCCAGCAGTTACGGGGGGGCAGTCTACACCTTC

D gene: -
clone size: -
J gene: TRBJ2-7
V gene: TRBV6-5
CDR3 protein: CASRPLNSYEQYF
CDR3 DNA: TGTGCCAGCAGACCACTTAATTCCTACGAGCAGTACTTC

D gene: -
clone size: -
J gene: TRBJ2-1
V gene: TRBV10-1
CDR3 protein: CASSDTTPQANEQFF
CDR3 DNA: TGCGCCAGCAGTGATACCACCCCCCAGGCCAATGAGCAGTTCTTC

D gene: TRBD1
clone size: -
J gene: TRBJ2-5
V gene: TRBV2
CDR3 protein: CASSDRGQAQETQYF
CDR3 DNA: TGTGCCAGCAGTGATCGGGGACAGGCCCAAGAGACCCAGTACTTC

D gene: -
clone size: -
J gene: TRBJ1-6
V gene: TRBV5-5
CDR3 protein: CASSLAFSVRNSPLHF
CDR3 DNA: TGTGCCAGCAGCTTGGCCTTCAGTGTTCGTAATTCACCCCTCCACTTT

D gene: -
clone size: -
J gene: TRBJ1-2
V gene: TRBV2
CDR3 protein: CASSSGYGYTF
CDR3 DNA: TGTGCCAGCTCCTCAGGTTATGGCTACACCTTC

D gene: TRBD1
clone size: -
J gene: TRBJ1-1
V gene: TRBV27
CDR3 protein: CASSRYRGPTEAFF
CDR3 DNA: TGTGCCAGCAGTAGATACAGGGGACCCACTGAAGCTTTCTTT

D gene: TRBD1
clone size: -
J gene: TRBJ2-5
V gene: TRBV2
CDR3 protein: CASRTDRGGETQYF
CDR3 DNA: TGTGCCAGCAGGACTGACAGGGGTGGAGAGACCCAGTACTTC

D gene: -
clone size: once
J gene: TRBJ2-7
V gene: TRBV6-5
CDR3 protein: CASSYSGQGTYEQYF
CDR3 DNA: TGTGCCAGCAGTTACTCAGGGCAGGGAACCTACGAGCAGTACTTC

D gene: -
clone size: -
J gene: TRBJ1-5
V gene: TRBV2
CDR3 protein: CASSPFGGNQPQHF
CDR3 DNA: TGTGCCAGCAGTCCGTTCGGGGGCAATCAGCCCCAGCATTTT

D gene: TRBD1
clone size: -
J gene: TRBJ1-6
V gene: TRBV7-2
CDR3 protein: CASSRPRGHSYNSPLHF
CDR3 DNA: TGTGCCAGCAGCCGACCCAGGGGGCACTCCTATAATTCACCCCTCCACTTT

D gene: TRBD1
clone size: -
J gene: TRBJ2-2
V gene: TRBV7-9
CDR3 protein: CASSPRDRNTGELFF
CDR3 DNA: TGTGCCAGCAGCCCCCGGGACAGGAACACCGGGGAGCTGTTTTTT

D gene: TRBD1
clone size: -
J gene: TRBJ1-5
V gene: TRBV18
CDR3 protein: CASSPGQGGNQPQHF
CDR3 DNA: TGTGCCAGCTCACCTGGACAGGGGGGCAATCAGCCCCAGCATTTT

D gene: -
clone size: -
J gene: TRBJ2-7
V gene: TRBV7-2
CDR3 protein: CASSHDGGGLYEQYF
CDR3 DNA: TGTGCCAGCAGCCACGATGGGGGAGGCCTATACGAGCAGTACTTC

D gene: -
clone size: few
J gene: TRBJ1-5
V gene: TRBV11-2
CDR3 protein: CASSLGRNSNQPQHF
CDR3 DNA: TGTGCCAGCAGCTTAGGGCGGAATAGCAATCAGCCCCAGCATTTT

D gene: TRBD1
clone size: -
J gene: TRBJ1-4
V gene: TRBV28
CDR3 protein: CASRDRGRGGHLATNEKLFF
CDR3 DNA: TGTGCCAGCAGGGACAGGGGGCGGGGGGGACACCTTGCAACTAATGAAAAACTGTTTTTT

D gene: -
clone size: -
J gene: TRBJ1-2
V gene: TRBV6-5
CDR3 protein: CASSYSTAALGYTF
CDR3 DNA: TGTGCCAGCAGTTACTCGACTGCGGCGTTGGGCTACACCTTC

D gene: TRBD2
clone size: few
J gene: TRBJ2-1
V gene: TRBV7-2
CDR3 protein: CASRETSGAQPYNEQFF
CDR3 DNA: TGTGCCAGCAGGGAGACTAGCGGGGCCCAGCCCTACAATGAGCAGTTCTTC

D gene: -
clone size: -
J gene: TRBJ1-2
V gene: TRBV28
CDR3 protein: CASSLGGANYGYTF
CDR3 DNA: TGTGCCAGCAGTTTGGGGGGGGCTAACTATGGCTACACCTTC

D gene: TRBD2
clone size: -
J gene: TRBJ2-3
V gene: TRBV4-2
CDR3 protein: CASSPSGAGTDTQYF
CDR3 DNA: TGTGCCAGCAGCCCCAGCGGGGCAGGGACAGATACGCAGTATTTT

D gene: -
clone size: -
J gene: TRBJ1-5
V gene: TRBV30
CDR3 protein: CAWSVLDSQPQHF
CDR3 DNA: TGTGCCTGGAGTGTTCTGGACAGTCAGCCCCAGCATTTT

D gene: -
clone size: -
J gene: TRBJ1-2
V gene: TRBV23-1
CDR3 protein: CASSQLPRINYGYTF
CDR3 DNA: TGCGCCAGCAGTCAATTGCCGCGGATTAACTATGGCTACACCTTC

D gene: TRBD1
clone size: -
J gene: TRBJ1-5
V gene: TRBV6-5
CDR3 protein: CASSRRQGRQHF
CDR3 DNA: TGTGCCAGCAGCCGAAGACAGGGGAGGCAACATTTT

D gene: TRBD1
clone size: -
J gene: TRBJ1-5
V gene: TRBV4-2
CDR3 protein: CASSLRQGANQPQHF
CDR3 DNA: TGTGCCAGCAGCTTGCGCCAGGGGGCCAATCAGCCCCAGCATTTT

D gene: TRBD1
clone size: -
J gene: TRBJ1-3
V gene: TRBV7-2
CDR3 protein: CASSLGGRETGLAGNTIYF
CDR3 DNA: TGTGCCAGCAGCTTAGGGGGTCGGGAGACAGGGCTGGCAGGAAACACCATATATTTT

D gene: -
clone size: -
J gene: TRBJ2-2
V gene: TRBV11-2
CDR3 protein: CASSLSTRGYTGELFF
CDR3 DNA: TGTGCCAGCAGCTTATCTACGCGGGGTTACACCGGGGAGCTGTTTTTT

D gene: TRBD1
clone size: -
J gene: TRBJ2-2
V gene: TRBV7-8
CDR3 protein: CASTYNRGSLGELFF
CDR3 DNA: TGTGCCAGCACTTACAACAGGGGGTCCCTCGGGGAGCTGTTTTTT